What follows are 8 T cell receptor beta chains derived from one specimen sequenced in a study of T cell clones after liver transplantation. The table came from immunoSEQ multiplex PCR; TCRdb's copy has only in-frame clones and leaves some out. The table records 90,000 to 120,000 clones, 75% to 85% of them present only once. The sequencing used CD4+ T cells from blood, collected before liver transplant. These receptors were obtained from a human donor who received a liver transplant.

The chain joins TRBV5-1 to TRBJ2-5, with D perhaps TRBD1 (5 bases). The V end lost 3 bases, the J end lost 5 bases, and 14 bases lay between the germline ends. From germline, CDR1 is SGHRS and CDR2 YFSETQ. The CDR3 consists of 14 residues. For the CDR3, the DNA is TGCGCCAGCAGCTGGCGTTCACAGGTGGAGACCCAGTACTTC. Its translation: CASSWRSQVETQYF.

This clone has only a few counts. CDR3 region: CASSLPLTSGANVLTF. The CDR3 DNA sequence: TGTGCCAGCAGTTTACCCCTTACTTCTGGGGCCAACGTCCTGACTTTC. The chain couples TRBV28 to TRBJ2-6, with D unresolved. Trimming stripped 2 bases from V and 1 base from J, with 9 bases between. This CDR3 comprises 16 residues. Germline assignment: CDR1 MDHEN and CDR2 SYDVKM.

The chain joins TRBV9 to TRBJ1-1, with D perhaps matching TRBD1 (6 bases). From germline, CDR1 is SGDLS and CDR2 YYNGEE. V gave up 2 bases and J gave up 0 bases, with 8 bases separating them. This CDR3 region has 14 residues. The CDR3 bases are TGTGCCAGCAGCGTGGGGGGCATGAACACTGAAGCTTTCTTT. Its protein is CASSVGGMNTEAFF.

The chain uses TRBV5-1 and TRBJ2-7; weak D call: TRBD1 (7 bases). The CDR3 has 14 amino acids. Germline CDR1 SGHRS, CDR2 YFSETQ. The germline V and J ends were trimmed by 5 bases and 2 bases, with 14 bases remaining between them. DNA for the CDR3: TGCGCCAGCAGTGCGGGACAGCCACCCTACGAGCAGTACTTC. Protein: CASSAGQPPYEQYF.

This clone was observed a few times. The chain recombines TRBV30 with TRBJ2-7, with D tentatively TRBD1 (5 bases). The V gene's germline CDR1 is GTSNPN and CDR2 SVGIG (reference sequence). V shed 3 bases and J shed 5 bases, with 8 bases lying between them. CDR3 length equals 11 residues. The CDR3 here is CAWRGLHEQYF. CDR3 coding DNA: TGTGCCTGGAGGGGGCTTCACGAGCAGTACTTC.

This chain uses TRBV5-6 with TRBJ2-7, with 9 bases that match TRBD1. This CDR3 comprises 18 residues. Germline CDR1 reads SGHDT; CDR2 reads YYEEEE. Losses at the gene ends were 7 bases for V and 3 bases for J; bases not matched to a gene: 20. The DNA for the CDR3 is TGTGCCAGCGCCCCTCGGGGACAGGGATTAGGTTCCCGCTACGAGCAGTACTTC. Its protein product is CASAPRGQGLGSRYEQYF.

CDR3 sequence: CASSPMREVHEQYF. The DNA of the CDR3 is TGTGCCAGCTCACCAATGCGGGAGGTCCACGAGCAGTACTTC. The chain links TRBV18 to TRBJ2-7; 8 nucleotides match TRBD2. Losses at the gene ends were 2 bases for V and 5 bases for J; bases not matched to a gene: 5. CDR1 is KGHSH and CDR2 is LQKENI in the germline V gene. The CDR3 totals 14 residues.

V usage is TRBV7-9 and J usage is TRBJ1-1, with TRBD1 matching over 7 bases. Per germline, CDR1 SEHNR and CDR2 FQNEAQ (reference sequence). This CDR3 contains 13 residues. J lost 4 bases, V lost 5 bases, and 4 bases had no gene match. The CDR3 DNA reads TGTGCCAGCAGCCGCCAGGGGGGCACTGAAGCTTTCTTT. As protein: CASSRQGGTEAFF.